Each of the 15 T cell receptor beta chains below was sequenced from the same sample in a study of shared clonotypes between healthy human individuals. The table came from immunoSEQ multiplex PCR; TCRdb's copy has only in-frame clones and leaves some out. The table includes 2 million to 3 million clones, approximately 94% detected once. Sequencing used naive CD4+ T cells from PBMCs. Subset here: CD45RA+ positively selected. The receptor source for this set is a man aged 18 to 35 in good health. Some clones in this sample may be carry-over from other donors' samples.

The chain couples TRBV7-9 to TRBJ2-5; 11 bases are shared with TRBD2. CDR3 length: 17 residues. Unmatched junction bases numbered 13, after V lost 5 bases and J lost 5 bases. Germline V CDR1 and CDR2: SEHNR, FQNEAQ (reference sequence). The CDR3 spells CASSPPLSGGEDETQYF. CDR3 sequence (DNA): TGTGCCAGCAGCCCCCCCCTTAGCGGGGGGGAGGATGAGACCCAGTACTTC.

The chain carries TRBV6-1 and TRBJ1-3, with unresolved D. Germline CDR1 is MNHNS and CDR2 is SASEGT. V lost 3 bases and J lost 6, with 9 bases in between. This CDR3 spans 13 amino acids. The CDR3 is CASSELFANTIYF. The DNA for the CDR3 is TGTGCCAGCAGTGAGTTATTTGCAAACACCATATATTTT.

This chain links TRBV7-2 with TRBJ1-1; the match to TRBD1 covers 8 bases. V gave up 5 bases and J gave up 4 bases; unmatched junction bases: 6. CDR1 and CDR2 (germline): SGHTA, FQGNSA. The CDR3 is 14 amino acids. CDR3 bases: TGTGCCAGCAGCCTGGACAGGGAGGCCACTGAAGCTTTCTTT. Amino acid sequence: CASSLDREATEAFF.

A single count supports this clone. The V call is TRBV5-1, the J call TRBJ2-7, with TRBD1 matching over 8 bases. The V gene's germline CDR1 is SGHRS and CDR2 YFSETQ. After removal of 3 bases from V and 2 bases from J, the junction contained 4 bases not matched to a gene. This CDR3 contains 14 residues. The CDR3 loop reads CASSWDRSTYEQYF. CDR3 nucleotide sequence: TGCGCCAGCAGCTGGGACAGGTCCACCTACGAGCAGTACTTC.

The CDR3 sequence: CSVAKRLVPRRFF. The CDR3 bases are TGCAGCGTCGCAAAAAGACTAGTCCCCAGGCGGTTCTTC. The rearrangement uses TRBV29-1 and TRBJ2-1; perhaps TRBD2 as D (6 bases). Deletions cut 6 bases from V and 15 bases from J, with 24 bases between. Germline V gives CDR1 SQVTM, CDR2 ANQGSEA. This CDR3 region has 13 residues.

J is TRBJ1-6 and V is TRBV28, with D maybe TRBD1 (6 bases). Germline lookup yields CDR1 MDHEN and CDR2 SYDVKM. The CDR3 is made up of 16 amino acids. V dropped 3 bases and J dropped 2 bases, with 11 bases sitting between them. In DNA, the CDR3 is TGTGCCAGCAGTTTCAGGGGATTCGCCTATAATTCACCCCTCCACTTT. Amino acid sequence: CASSFRGFAYNSPLHF.

V usage is TRBV7-3 and J usage is TRBJ2-1; 11 bases match TRBD2. The length of the CDR3 is 16 residues. The V gene end was trimmed by 4 bases and the J gene end by 4 bases; junction bases not matched to a gene: 6. CDR1 SGHTA and CDR2 FQGTGA come from the germline V gene. CDR3 coding DNA: TGTGCCAGCAGCTCCTCTAGCGGGAGGCCTTACAATGAGCAGTTCTTC. Translated: CASSSSSGRPYNEQFF.

The rearrangement links TRBV2 to TRBJ2-7, with D tentatively TRBD2 (5 bases). The CDR3 sequence is 12 residues long. Germline V gene data show CDR1 as SNHLY and CDR2 as FYNNEI. Trimming stripped 8 bases from V and 4 bases from J, with 12 bases between. CDR3 residues: CASQGSSYEQYF. In nucleotides, the CDR3 is TGTGCCAGCCAAGGGAGTTCTTACGAGCAGTACTTC.

The chain couples TRBV7-2 to TRBJ2-3; D uncertain. Trimming took off 5 bases at V and 2 bases at J, with 8 bases between the two ends. The germline gives CDR1 SGHTA, CDR2 FQGNSA. The CDR3 extends over 13 amino acids. CDR3 protein: CASSPQFTDTQYF. The CDR3 nucleotides read TGTGCCAGCAGCCCGCAGTTCACAGATACGCAGTATTTT.

V usage is TRBV28 and J usage is TRBJ2-7, with 9 nucleotides matching TRBD2. J gave up 2 bases and V 5 bases, and 10 bases lay outside the gene matches. The CDR3 runs to 16 residues. The germline CDR1 and CDR2 sequences are MDHEN and SYDVKM. Written as DNA, the CDR3 is TGTGCCAGCAGTCCCCCCTCGGGCGGGGGGGCCTACGAGCAGTACTTC. It encodes CASSPPSGGGAYEQYF. Using reference TRBV28 and TRBJ2-7 for the parts outside the CDR3, the full variable domain is DVKVTQSSRYLVKRTGEKVFLECVQDMDHENMFWYRQDPGLGLRLIYFSYDVKMKEKGDIPEGYSVSREKKERFSLILESASTNQTSMYLCASSPPSGGGAYEQYFGPGTRLTVT.

The genes are TRBV4-1 and TRBJ2-1, with a weak D call TRBD2 (5 bases). CDR1 MGHRA and CDR2 YSYEKL come from the germline V gene. The CDR3 covers 15 residues. V was cut by 4 bases and J by 0 bases, with 10 bases left in between. CDR3 region: CASSPLDLSYNEQFF. CDR3 nucleotides: TGCGCCAGCAGCCCACTAGACCTCTCCTACAATGAGCAGTTCTTC.

The sample holds one count of this clone. DNA of the CDR3: TGTGCCAGTAAGGGTCAACAGCTTTCCCCTAGCACAGATACGCAGTATTTT. Its translation: CASKGQQLSPSTDTQYF. The V gene is TRBV19, the J gene TRBJ2-3; no firm D call. Trimming cost V 7 bases and J 0 bases, with 20 bases left between them. The germline gives CDR1 LNHDA, CDR2 SQIVND (reference sequence). The CDR3 totals 17 residues.

The CDR3 DNA follows: TGTGCCAGCAGCGGGGTAGCGGCAGATACGCAGTATTTT. Its translation is CASSGVAADTQYF. The V and J genes are TRBV9 and TRBJ2-3; TRBD2 is a possible D gene (6 bases). Germline V gene sequence: CDR1 SGDLS, CDR2 YYNGEE. The V end lost 3 bases, the J end lost 4 bases, and 9 bases lay between the germline ends. The CDR3 length is 13 residues.

The CDR3 loop reads CASSPEGGRGYEQYF. The DNA for the CDR3 is TGTGCCAGCAGCCCCGAAGGCGGGAGGGGGTACGAGCAGTACTTC. The genes are TRBV7-2 and TRBJ2-7; the match to TRBD2 covers 9 bases. The CDR3 length is 15 residues. CDR1 SGHTA and CDR2 FQGNSA come from the germline V gene. The junction had 9 bases not matched to a gene; V was cut back by 5 bases and J by 4 bases. The full variable domain, its missing parts supplied by reference TRBV7-2 and TRBJ2-7, is GAGVSQSPSNKVTEKGKDVELRCDPISGHTALYWYRQSLGQGLEFLIYFQGNSAPDKSGLPSDRFSAERTGGSVSTLTIQRTQQEDSAVYLCASSPEGGRGYEQYFGPGTRLTVT.

The CDR3 DNA follows: TGTGCCAGCAGCCGGAAAATCGATAGCAATCAGCCCCAGCATTTT. This encodes CASSRKIDSNQPQHF. This chain connects TRBV7-8 to TRBJ1-5; D ambiguous. The CDR3 runs 15 residues. Germline V CDR1 and CDR2: SGHVS, FQNEAQ. Trimming took 5 bases from V and 0 from J, leaving 11 bases between them.